The 18 T cell receptor beta chains in this list originate from one sample, sequenced in a study of blood T cell repertoires in COVID-19. Clones were sequenced by immunoSEQ multiplex PCR, and TCRdb holds only the in-frame ones, with some missing. The sample has 200,000 to 250,000 clones, 75% to 90% seen once; the top ten hold about 5%. The sequenced material came from peripheral blood. Receptor source: a woman aged 40 to 55 with acute or convalescent COVID-19.

This chain's CDR3 is CSVGRTGPGRTEAFF. The CDR3 nucleotides read TGCAGCGTTGGCAGGACAGGCCCCGGGCGGACTGAAGCTTTCTTT. The chain has TRBV29-1 and TRBJ1-1, with 7 bases aligning to TRBD1. The germline V gene encodes CDR1 SQVTM and CDR2 ANQGSEA. The CDR3 covers 15 residues. J lost 5 bases, V lost 4 bases, and 13 bases had no gene match.

This clone appeared once. The chain combines TRBV11-2 with TRBJ2-1; D not resolved. The germline V and J ends were trimmed by 4 bases and 7 bases, with 11 bases remaining between them. Germline V CDR1 and CDR2: SGHAT, FQNNGV. This CDR3 comprises 13 residues. The CDR3 DNA sequence: TGTGCCAGCAGCTCATACTCCCAAAATGAGCAGTTCTTC. Protein: CASSSYSQNEQFF.

The genes are TRBV6-4 and TRBJ2-1; D is possibly TRBD2 (5 bases). The CDR3 length is 14 residues. Trimming took 4 bases from V and 8 from J, leaving 15 bases between them. Germline lookup yields CDR1 MRHNA and CDR2 SNTAGT. The DNA for the CDR3 is TGTGCCAGCAGTGCTCAAGCGGAGTCGGATGAGCAGTTCTTC. This sequence encodes CASSAQAESDEQFF.

This clone has more than one count but fewer than ten. The chain employs TRBV7-9 and TRBJ1-2; a possible D gene is TRBD1 (6 bases). This CDR3 region has 15 residues. V lost 4 bases and J lost 1, with 13 bases in between. Germline CDR1 is SEHNR and CDR2 is FQNEAQ (reference sequence). The CDR3 region has the DNA TGTGCCAGCAGCTCTGAATGGACAGATAACTATGGCTACACCTTC. It is translated as CASSSEWTDNYGYTF.

The rearrangement joins TRBV19 to TRBJ1-5, with 9 bases lining up with TRBD1. The CDR3 covers 17 residues. Germline trimming cut 2 bases from V and 6 bases from J; bases unmatched to any gene: 11. The germline gives CDR1 LNHDA, CDR2 SQIVND (reference sequence). The CDR3 loop is CASSILTSQGAGQPQHF. The CDR3 coding sequence is TGTGCCAGTAGTATACTAACGTCACAGGGGGCTGGTCAGCCCCAGCATTTT.

This clone was counted a single time. The chain has TRBV11-2 and TRBJ1-2; 8 bases agree with TRBD1. Trimming took 5 bases from V and 4 from J; bases not matched to a gene: 3. CDR1 is SGHAT, CDR2 FQNNGV, per germline. CDR3 length: 13 amino acids. For the CDR3, the DNA is TGTGCCAGCAGCCCCGGGACAGGCTATGGCTACACCTTC. This encodes CASSPGTGYGYTF.

V usage is TRBV11-2 and J usage is TRBJ2-3, with TRBD2 matching over 10 bases. Germline-derived CDR1 and CDR2 are SGHAT and FQNNGV. The CDR3 sequence is 18 residues long. Losses at the gene ends were 0 bases for V and 2 bases for J; bases not matched to a gene: 8. The CDR3 is CASSLEIAGGPYTDTQYF. The CDR3 DNA reads TGTGCCAGCAGCTTAGAAATAGCGGGGGGCCCTTACACAGATACGCAGTATTTT.

The rearrangement links TRBV18 to TRBJ1-4; D possibly corresponds to TRBD1 (6 bases). CDR3 length equals 16 residues. With 4 bases removed from V and 4 bases from J, the gap between germline ends came to 16 bases. Looked up from germline, CDR1 is KGHSH and CDR2 is LQKENI. Here the CDR3 reads CASSLLTGRYNEKLFF. DNA of the CDR3: TGTGCCAGCTCACTACTGACAGGAAGATATAATGAAAAACTGTTTTTT.

The chain employs TRBV18 and TRBJ1-4; 9 bases agree with TRBD1. V trimming: 3 bases; J trimming: 8 bases; junction bases outside the gene matches: 10. The germline CDR1 and CDR2 sequences are KGHSH and LQKENI. The CDR3 has 16 residues. The CDR3 bases are TGTGCCAGCTCACCGTTTCCGGGACAGGGTGGAGAAAAACTGTTTTTT. Its protein is CASSPFPGQGGEKLFF.

The chain has TRBV9 and TRBJ1-2, with unresolved D. Looked up from germline, CDR1 is SGDLS and CDR2 is YYNGEE. V lost 3 bases and J lost 4, with 7 bases in between. CDR3 length: 12 residues. In DNA form, the CDR3 reads TGTGCCAGCAGCGAGGCGGTCTATGGCTACACCTTC. It is translated as CASSEAVYGYTF.

The chain links TRBV27 to TRBJ2-1; 12 bases align to TRBD2. The junction had 1 base not matched to a gene; V was cut back by 6 bases and J by 7 bases. The germline V gene has CDR1 MNHEY and CDR2 SMNVEV (reference sequence). The length of the CDR3 is 13 residues. DNA of the CDR3: TGTGCCAGCAGCGGACTAGCGGGGAATGAGCAGTTCTTC. This sequence encodes CASSGLAGNEQFF.

The gene calls are TRBV5-6 and TRBJ2-7; TRBD1 is a possible D gene (6 bases). The CDR3 totals 16 residues. Germline-derived CDR1 and CDR2 are SGHDT and YYEEEE. Trimming cost V 4 bases and J 0 bases, with 17 bases left between them. The CDR3 DNA sequence: TGTGCCAGCAGCCTGGGGACATATCATGGCTCCTACGAGCAGTACGTC. This sequence encodes CASSLGTYHGSYEQYV.

V usage is TRBV15 and J usage is TRBJ1-1, with D possibly matching TRBD1 (5 bases). Germline V CDR1 and CDR2: LNHNV, YYDKDF (reference sequence). V lost 1 base to trimming and J lost 1 base, with 10 bases between them. This CDR3 contains 15 residues. The CDR3 loop is CATSRVWGGNTEAFF. The CDR3 DNA reads as TGTGCCACCAGCAGAGTTTGGGGGGGGAACACTGAAGCTTTCTTT.

The V gene is TRBV29-1, the J gene TRBJ1-2; D is unresolved. From germline, CDR1 is SQVTM and CDR2 ANQGSEA. V was pared by 2 bases and J by 0 bases, with 16 bases between. This CDR3 has 16 residues. For the CDR3, the DNA is TGCAGCGTTGAACGGTTTCAGGCAGCTGCTAACTATGGCTACACCTTC. Its translation is CSVERFQAAANYGYTF.

The chain couples TRBV10-1 to TRBJ1-1; D uncertain. The CDR3 is 14 residues long. Per germline, CDR1 WNHNN and CDR2 SYGVQD (reference sequence). V was cut by 2 bases and J by 0 bases, with 7 bases left in between. CDR3 DNA sequence: TGCGCCAGCAGTGAGGGCGGGGTGAACACTGAAGCTTTCTTT. This sequence encodes CASSEGGVNTEAFF.

V is TRBV6-5 and J is TRBJ2-5, with 10 bases that match TRBD2. The CDR3 consists of 15 residues. V gave up 4 bases and J gave up 10 bases; unmatched junction bases: 12. Germline-derived CDR1 and CDR2 are MNHEY and SVGAGI. CDR3 in DNA: TGTGCCAGCAGTTTGGGATTAGCGGGGGGTACTTTCCAGTACTTC. It codes for CASSLGLAGGTFQYF.

The V and J genes are TRBV19 and TRBJ1-6; D is perhaps TRBD1 (6 bases). CDR3 length: 14 amino acids. Germline V gene lookup returns CDR1 LNHDA and CDR2 SQIVND (reference sequence). Between the trimmed V and J ends, which lost 4 bases and 5 bases, there was a span of 9 bases. DNA for the CDR3: TGTGCCAGTAGTAACACAGGGAATAATTCACCCCTCCACTTT. It specifies CASSNTGNNSPLHF.

The V gene is TRBV2, the J gene TRBJ2-5; 7 bases align to TRBD2. The germline V gene encodes CDR1 SNHLY and CDR2 FYNNEI. The junction had 10 bases not matched to a gene; V was cut back by 9 bases and J by 0 bases. The CDR3 runs to 15 residues. The CDR3 loop reads CASSPHRGDQETQYF. DNA for the CDR3: TGTGCCAGTAGTCCCCACCGGGGGGACCAAGAGACCCAGTACTTC.